Below, one T cell receptor beta chain is given with its context. This entry belongs to a study of T-cell reconstitution after alpha-beta-depleted transplantation in children. Unique molecular identifiers were incorporated during preparation of the TCRbeta library. Each CDR3 protein gets one entry after TCRdb re-called the PCR reads with MiXCR. The data hold some 600,000 distinct CDR3 sequences, with about 15% observed a single time. Trimming left V 4 bases short and J 8 bases short, with 18 bases between. The germline gives CDR1 LGHNA, CDR2 YSLEER. The CDR3 length is 15 residues. The material was PBMCs from the stem cell graft donor, obtained from the stem cell graft. The receptor was isolated from a human donor who donated a stem cell graft to a child with acute myeloid leukemia. V gene TRBV4-3 combines with J gene TRBJ2-1; weak D call: TRBD2 (7 bases). CDR3 sequence reads: CASSLGPGGFDEQFF. The DNA for the CDR3 is TGCGCCAGCAGCCTGGGGCCGGGGGGCTTCGATGAGCAGTTCTTC.